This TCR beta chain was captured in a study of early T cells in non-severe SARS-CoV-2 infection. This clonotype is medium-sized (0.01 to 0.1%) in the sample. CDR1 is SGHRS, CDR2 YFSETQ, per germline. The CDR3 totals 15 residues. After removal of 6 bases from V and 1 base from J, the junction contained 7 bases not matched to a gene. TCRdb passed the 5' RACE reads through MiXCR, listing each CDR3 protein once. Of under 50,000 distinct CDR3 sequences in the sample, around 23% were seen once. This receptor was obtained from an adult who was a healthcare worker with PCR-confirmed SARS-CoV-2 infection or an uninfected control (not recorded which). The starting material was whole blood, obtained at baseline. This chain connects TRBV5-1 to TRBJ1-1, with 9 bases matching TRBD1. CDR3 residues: CASTWTGATNTEAFF. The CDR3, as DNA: TGCGCCAGCACCTGGACAGGGGCAACGAACACTGAAGCTTTCTTT.